These 9 T cell receptor beta chains originate from one sample sequenced in a study of T cell repertoires in cytomegalovirus infection. These receptors' targets are unknown. TCRdb analysed the reads with MiXCR anew, one entry per CDR3 protein. The table has about 920,000 distinct CDR3 sequences, approximately 31% seen once. The input for sequencing was cultured CD8+ T cells from PBMCs, taken from culture after CMV antigen stimulation. These TCRs come from a human donor in good health (CMV status not recorded). Some clones in this sample may be carry-over from other donors' samples.

The chain has TRBV9 and TRBJ2-3, with 11 bases fitting TRBD2. V was pared by 0 bases and J by 4 bases, with 4 bases of the junction left unmatched. CDR1 is SGDLS and CDR2 is YYNGEE in the germline V gene. The CDR3 is 16 amino acids. The CDR3 loop reads CASSVDSGGAADTQYF. Written as DNA, the CDR3 is TGTGCCAGCAGCGTAGATAGCGGGGGGGCCGCAGATACGCAGTATTTT.

This clonotype came up a few times. The gene calls are TRBV6-1 and TRBJ2-7; tentative D call: TRBD1 (6 bases). Germline CDR1 is MNHNS and CDR2 is SASEGT. The CDR3 covers 15 residues. With 1 base removed from V and 1 base from J, the gap between germline ends came to 11 bases. This CDR3 is CASSEVGGASYEQYF. CDR3 DNA: TGTGCCAGCAGTGAAGTTGGGGGCGCATCCTACGAGCAGTACTTC.

This clonotype occurred a few times. V usage is TRBV11-3 and J usage is TRBJ2-7; 7 nucleotides agree with TRBD1. The CDR3 totals 15 residues. V shed 5 bases, J shed 1 base, and the junction held 8 bases outside the gene matches. Looked up from germline, CDR1 is SGHNT and CDR2 is YENEEA. This CDR3 reads CASSIGATGSYEQYF. CDR3 DNA sequence: TGTGCCAGCAGCATAGGAGCGACAGGGTCCTACGAGCAGTACTTC.

This clonotype has a count of ten or more. The chain is built from TRBV7-8 and TRBJ1-5; tentative D call: TRBD1 (5 bases). Trimming cost V 2 bases and J 4 bases, with 12 bases left between them. This CDR3 is built from 15 residues. Germline V gives CDR1 SGHVS, CDR2 FQNEAQ. CDR3 sequence reads: CASSLWQGTNQPQHF. The CDR3 DNA is TGTGCCAGCAGCTTATGGCAGGGTACAAATCAGCCCCAGCATTTT.

The chain is built from TRBV27 and TRBJ2-3; 15 bases match TRBD2. This CDR3 region has 18 residues. V lost 5 bases to trimming and J lost 4 bases; unmatched junction nucleotides: 10. Germline CDR1 reads MNHEY; CDR2 reads SMNVEV (reference sequence). The CDR3 DNA sequence: TGTGCCAGCAGTCTCATAGGACTAGCGGGGGGGCCGTCAGATACGCAGTATTTT. As protein: CASSLIGLAGGPSDTQYF.

The rearrangement joins TRBV7-3 to TRBJ2-4; no definite D call. Germline values: CDR1 SGHTA, CDR2 FQGTGA. V was pared by 4 bases and J by 1 base, with 17 bases between. The CDR3 covers 17 residues. This CDR3 is CASSSELVSLAKNIQYF. CDR3 nucleotides: TGTGCCAGCAGCTCCGAACTTGTGTCCTTGGCCAAAAACATTCAGTACTTC. Looking up the rest from reference TRBV7-3 and TRBJ2-4 gives the full variable domain: GAGVSQTPSNKVTEKGKYVELRCDPISGHTALYWYRQSLGQGPEFLIYFQGTGAADDSGLPNDRFFAVRPEGSVSTLKIQRTERGDSAVYLCASSSELVSLAKNIQYFGAGTRLSVL.

This clonotype was detected only once. The genes are TRBV3-1 and TRBJ2-3; 7 nucleotides agree with TRBD2. This CDR3 is built from 18 residues. Germline CDR1 reads LGHDT; CDR2 reads YNNKEL (reference sequence). With V trimmed by 0 bases and J by 3 bases, 12 bases remained unmatched. CDR3 sequence (DNA): TGTGCCAGCAGCCAAGAGCGGGCCCGAGCGGGGCTTACAGATACGCAGTATTTT. Encoded protein: CASSQERARAGLTDTQYF.

This clonotype came up many times. V usage is TRBV7-2 and J usage is TRBJ2-5, with 8 positions matching TRBD1. After removal of 4 bases from V and 4 bases from J, the junction contained 8 bases not matched to a gene. The CDR3 spans 15 residues. The germline V gene has CDR1 SGHTA and CDR2 FQGNSA. The CDR3 nucleotides are TGTGCCAGCAGCTCCCTGGGCGACAGGGGAGAGACCCAGTACTTC. Residues: CASSSLGDRGETQYF.

V and J are TRBV10-3 and TRBJ2-2, with D hard to call. The CDR3 runs 14 residues. The V end was cut by 2 bases, the J end by 7 bases, with 11 bases between. Germline V gives CDR1 ENHRY, CDR2 SYGVKD. CDR3 region: CAISERVVGGELFF. The CDR3 DNA reads as TGTGCCATCAGTGAGAGGGTGGTTGGCGGGGAGCTGTTTTTT.